Below, 20 T cell receptor beta chains from the same sample are listed, as sequenced in a study of blood T cell repertoires in COVID-19. Libraries were prepared by immunoSEQ multiplex PCR; TCRdb keeps only in-frame clonotypes and omits some of them. Found here are fewer than 300,000 clones, 75% to 90% of them singletons; the top ten hold roughly 8.3%. Sequenced: PBMCs or T cells enriched from blood (not recorded which). The receptor set was obtained from a man aged 40-50 years who had recovered from COVID-19.

V is TRBV4-1 and J is TRBJ1-5; no clear D gene. The length of the CDR3 is 17 residues. CDR1 and CDR2 from the germline V gene are MGHRA and YSYEKL. Trimming took off 0 bases at V and 4 bases at J, with 16 bases between the two ends. This CDR3 reads CASSQDKFTSQNQPQHF. The CDR3 coding sequence is TGCGCCAGCAGCCAAGATAAGTTTACGTCCCAGAATCAGCCCCAGCATTTT.

The gene calls are TRBV7-9 and TRBJ2-1; 7 nucleotides line up with TRBD2. J gave up 5 bases and V 6 bases, and 7 bases lay outside the gene matches. This CDR3 spans 14 amino acids. The germline gives CDR1 SEHNR, CDR2 FQNEAQ (reference sequence). Written as DNA, the CDR3 is TGTGCCAGCAGTTCCCGGGACTACCACAATGAGCAGTTCTTC. Amino acid sequence: CASSSRDYHNEQFF.

The rearrangement uses TRBV7-6 and TRBJ2-7; 10 nucleotides match TRBD2. V was pared by 3 bases and J by 3 bases, with 11 bases of the junction left unmatched. Per germline, CDR1 SGHVS and CDR2 FNYEAQ. The CDR3 extends over 17 amino acids. The CDR3 spells CASSFLPSGSAGYEQYF. The CDR3 DNA reads TGTGCCAGCAGCTTCCTTCCTAGCGGGAGCGCGGGCTACGAGCAGTACTTC.

The sample holds a few counts of this clone. The genes are TRBV7-2 and TRBJ1-6, with a possible D match to TRBD1 (5 bases). This CDR3 is built from 15 residues. The germline gives CDR1 SGHTA, CDR2 FQGNSA. The V end was cut by 2 bases, the J end by 5 bases, with 10 bases between. This chain's CDR3 is CASSLRGRNNSPLHF. In DNA form, the CDR3 reads TGTGCCAGCAGCTTAAGGGGAAGAAATAATTCACCCCTCCACTTT.

The gene calls are TRBV3-1 (or the pseudogene TRBV3-2) and TRBJ2-7; D unresolved. Per germline, CDR1 LGHDT and CDR2 YNNKEL (reference sequence). The V end lost 1 base, the J end lost 9 bases, and 10 bases lay between the germline ends. The length of the CDR3 is 12 residues. The CDR3 bases are TGTGCCAGCAGCCAAGGCGCTGCTTGGCAGTACTTC. Translating it yields CASSQGAAWQYF.

In this sample, this clone turned up a few times. The CDR3 DNA reads TGTGCCAGCAGCCCACAGGGGGCGATGGGAGAGACCCAGTACTTC. Amino acid sequence: CASSPQGAMGETQYF. The V gene is TRBV2, the J gene TRBJ2-5, with TRBD1 identical over 9 bases. CDR1 SNHLY and CDR2 FYNNEI come from the germline V gene. V lost 6 bases to trimming and J lost 4 bases; unmatched junction nucleotides: 9. This CDR3 comprises 15 residues.

The CDR3 here is CASIEGQGGEETQYF. CDR3 bases: TGTGCCAGCATCGAAGGACAGGGAGGGGAAGAGACCCAGTACTTC. The chain combines TRBV5-4 with TRBJ2-5; weak D call: TRBD1 (8 bases). Germline CDR1 SGHNT, CDR2 YYREEE (reference sequence). This CDR3 has 15 residues. V lost 6 bases and J lost 3, with 18 bases in between.

CDR3 protein: CASSYPAGVDRANEKLFF. The CDR3 nucleotides are TGTGCCAGCAGCTACCCCGCCGGGGTTGACAGGGCAAATGAAAAACTGTTTTTT. The chain is built from TRBV4-2 and TRBJ1-4, with 7 bases identical to TRBD1. The CDR3 totals 18 residues. Losses at the gene ends were 5 bases for V and 5 bases for J; bases not matched to a gene: 17. Per the germline V gene, CDR1 is LGHNA and CDR2 is YNFKEQ.

The rearrangement uses TRBV19 and TRBJ1-1; D not certain. Trimming took off 6 bases at V and 0 bases at J, with 11 bases between the two ends. Germline V gene sequence: CDR1 LNHDA, CDR2 SQIVND (reference sequence). The CDR3 is made up of 14 amino acids. The CDR3: CASREQTMNTEAFF. CDR3 in DNA: TGTGCCAGTAGGGAACAGACGATGAACACTGAAGCTTTCTTT.

This chain uses TRBV18 with TRBJ1-5, with TRBD1 identical over 7 bases. CDR1 and CDR2 (germline): KGHSH, LQKENI. The CDR3 covers 15 residues. The V gene end was trimmed by 1 base and the J gene end by 1 base; junction bases not matched to a gene: 1. The DNA for the CDR3 is TGTGCCAGCTCACCACTGGGACAGAGCAATCAGCCCCAGCATTTT. Its translation is CASSPLGQSNQPQHF. Complete variable domain (other parts from reference TRBV18 and TRBJ1-5): NAGVMQNPRHLVRRRGQEARLRCSPMKGHSHVYWYRQLPEEGLKFMVYLQKENIIDESGMPKERFSAEFPKEGPSILRIQQVVRGDSAAYFCASSPLGQSNQPQHFGDGTRLSIL.

V is TRBV3-1 (or the pseudogene TRBV3-2) and J is TRBJ1-2, with TRBD1 identical over 9 bases. Per germline, CDR1 LGHDT and CDR2 YNNKEL (reference sequence). There are 16 residues in the CDR3. The V and J ends lost 3 bases and 8 bases, in that order; junction bases with no gene match: 13. The CDR3 protein is CASSHLFRDRVGGYTF. The CDR3 bases are TGTGCCAGCAGCCATCTCTTCCGGGACAGGGTGGGAGGCTACACCTTC.

V gene TRBV9 combines with J gene TRBJ2-1; 11 bases are a match to TRBD2. V lost 3 bases to trimming and J lost 7 bases; unmatched junction nucleotides: 6. Germline V CDR1 and CDR2: SGDLS, YYNGEE. The CDR3 consists of 15 residues. The CDR3 region is CASSASSGRRNEQFF. The CDR3 DNA reads as TGTGCCAGCAGCGCCTCTAGCGGGAGGCGGAATGAGCAGTTCTTC. Full variable domain (missing parts from reference TRBV9 and TRBJ2-1): DSGVTQTPKHLITATGQRVTLRCSPRSGDLSVYWYQQSLDQGLQFLIQYYNGEERAKGNILERFSAQQFPDLHSELNLSSLELGDSALYFCASSASSGRRNEQFFGPGTRLTVL.

The chain carries TRBV29-1 and TRBJ2-7; D unresolved. V was pared by 3 bases and J by 3 bases, with 9 bases between. Germline lookup yields CDR1 SQVTM and CDR2 ANQGSEA. The CDR3 contains 12 residues. The CDR3 DNA follows: TGCAGCGTTGACATCGTAGACTACGAGCAGTACTTC. Encoded protein: CSVDIVDYEQYF.

This chain uses TRBV6-1 with TRBJ2-5; TRBD2 might be the D (5 bases). Germline lookup yields CDR1 MNHNS and CDR2 SASEGT. The CDR3 extends over 17 amino acids. Trimming took off 4 bases at V and 4 bases at J, with 22 bases between the two ends. For the CDR3, the DNA is TGTGCCAGCAGTGTAACGACATATACGCAGCGGAGAGAGACCCAGTACTTC. Protein product: CASSVTTYTQRRETQYF.

Only one count was recorded for this clone. V gene TRBV2 combines with J gene TRBJ2-1; 9 positions match TRBD2. Germline CDR1 is SNHLY and CDR2 is FYNNEI. The CDR3 loop spans 13 amino acids. The J segment lost 7 bases and the V segment lost 11 bases, leaving 9 bases of the junction unmatched. The CDR3 region is CAGLGLASNEQFF. In nucleotides, the CDR3 is TGTGCCGGCCTGGGACTAGCTTCGAATGAGCAGTTCTTC.

In nucleotides, the CDR3 is TGTGCCAGCATTACCACAGGCGATGAAGCTTTCTTT. Translated, it gives CASITTGDEAFF. The rearrangement links TRBV6-5 to TRBJ1-1; the D gene is possibly TRBD1 (5 bases). CDR3 length equals 12 residues. V was pared by 7 bases and J by 7 bases, with 13 bases between. CDR1 MNHEY and CDR2 SVGAGI come from the germline V gene.

The V call is TRBV28, the J call TRBJ1-1; TRBD1 aligns across 7 bases. This CDR3 has 14 residues. Germline V gene data show CDR1 as MDHEN and CDR2 as SYDVKM. V trimming: 6 bases; J trimming: 11 bases; junction bases outside the gene matches: 15. Written as DNA, the CDR3 is TGTGCCAGCAGAATAGGACGAGGGACAGTGAAGGCTTTCTTT. Its translation: CASRIGRGTVKAFF.

The chain joins TRBV6-5 to TRBJ1-2; D ambiguous. The CDR3 length is 13 residues. In germline, CDR1 is MNHEY, CDR2 SVGAGI. The V end was cut by 2 bases, the J end by 8 bases, with 12 bases between. For the CDR3, the DNA is TGTGCCAGCAGTTACGACGGGCGGGAAGGCTACACCTTC. It translates to CASSYDGREGYTF.

The V gene is TRBV7-2, the J gene TRBJ2-1, with TRBD2 matching over 9 bases. CDR3 length equals 15 residues. The ends lost 1 base at V and 6 bases at J; junction bases unmatched: 4. Germline V gene sequence: CDR1 SGHTA, CDR2 FQGNSA. Written as DNA, the CDR3 is TGTGCCAGCAGCTTAGACGCGACTAGCGGCAATGAGCAGTTCTTC. The encoded protein is CASSLDATSGNEQFF. The entire variable domain, with the rest obtained from reference TRBV7-2 and TRBJ2-1, is as follows: GAGVSQSPSNKVTEKGKDVELRCDPISGHTALYWYRQSLGQGLEFLIYFQGNSAPDKSGLPSDRFSAERTGGSVSTLTIQRTQQEDSAVYLCASSLDATSGNEQFFGPGTRLTVL.

The chain uses TRBV2 and TRBJ1-3; 10 bases line up with TRBD1. This CDR3 has 17 residues. Germline V CDR1 and CDR2: SNHLY, FYNNEI. Germline trimming cut 11 bases from V and 0 bases from J; bases unmatched to any gene: 13. CDR3 in DNA: TGTGCCTCCCGAAGGGGACAGGGGTTTAGCTCTGGAAACACCATATATTTT. This encodes CASRRGQGFSSGNTIYF.